One sample yielded the 29 T cell receptor beta chains listed below, sequenced in a study of read filtering for tumor transcriptome and immune sequencing (dated by TCRdb to about 2020). Instrument on record: Illumina HiSeq 4000. The Immunoverse kit was used to build TCR libraries from around 420 ng RNA, with molecular barcoded adaptors covering alpha/delta and beta/gamma chains. TCRdb trimmed the raw reads at Q25, called clones with MiXCR and kept productive beta chains. Every entry covers one CDR3 protein and lists the most common genes and DNA from its rows. The sample table shows 25,000 to 35,000 distinct CDR3 sequences, and approximately 15% are seen once. The biggest ten clones account for just under 45% of the sample. Input material: a population of CD138-negative cells sorted from bone marrow. This specimen's cell subset or site label, interpreted: bone marrow mononuclear cells depleted of CD138+ plasma/myeloma cells by negative magnetic selection. Receptors were obtained from a donor at least 40 years old with multiple myeloma.

Comments on this clonotype: A much larger clonotype is one base distant, so this may be a read error. The chain recombines TRBV29-1 with TRBJ2-5; the match to TRBD1 covers 8 bases. Trimming cost V 6 bases and J 7 bases; bases outside gene matches: 10. The germline gives CDR1 SQVTM, CDR2 ANQGSEA. CDR3 length: 13 amino acids. The CDR3 DNA follows: TGCAGCGTCACCCAGGGGGCTGGAGGGACCCAGTACTTC. Protein sequence: CSVTQGAGGTQYF. Looking up the rest from reference TRBV29-1 and TRBJ2-5 gives the full variable domain: SAVISQKPSRDICQRGTSLTIQCQVDSQVTMMFWYRQQPGQSLTLIATANQGSEATYESGFVIDKFPISRPNLTFSTLTVSNMSPEDSSIYLCSVTQGAGGTQYFGPGTRLLVL.

This clonotype showed up many times. V usage is TRBV4-1 and J usage is TRBJ2-3, with D tentatively TRBD1 or TRBD2 (7 bases each). From germline, CDR1 is MGHRA and CDR2 YSYEKL. V dropped 4 bases and J dropped 1 base, with 12 bases sitting between them. CDR3 size: 15 residues. Here the CDR3 reads CASSLQGGGTDTQYF. Here the CDR3 DNA reads TGCGCCAGCAGCCTCCAGGGGGGGGGCACAGATACGCAGTATTTT.

In this sample, this clonotype turned up many times. This chain uses TRBV7-9 with TRBJ2-6, with D perhaps matching TRBD2 (7 bases). CDR1 SEHNR and CDR2 FQNEAQ come from the germline V gene (reference sequence). V was trimmed by 4 bases and J by 4 bases, leaving 14 bases between them. The CDR3 covers 16 residues. The DNA for the CDR3 is TGTGCCAGCAGCTCGAGACGGGGGGCAGGGGCCAACGTCCTGACTTTC. Residues: CASSSRRGAGANVLTF. The full variable domain, with the rest looked up from reference TRBV7-9 and TRBJ2-6, is DTGVSQNPRHKITKRGQNVTFRCDPISEHNRLYWYRQTLGQGPEFLTYFQNEAQLEKSRLLSDRFSAERPKGSFSTLEIQRTEQGDSAMYLCASSSRRGAGANVLTFGAGSRLTVL.

This clonotype has at least ten counts. The chain has TRBV12-3 or TRBV12-4 and TRBJ2-1; TRBD2 matches at 11 bases. V shed 6 bases and J 2 bases; nucleotides not matched to a gene: 3. The CDR3 length is 15 residues. The CDR3 region has the DNA TGTGCCAGCAGCCCGACTAGCGGGACCTACAATGAGCAGTTCTTC. It yields the protein CASSPTSGTYNEQFF.

Worth noting for this clonotype: A far larger clone differs by one base, so this is likely a read error. The J gene is TRBJ1-6, the V gene TRBV20-1, with D perhaps TRBD1 (6 bases). The end of the DNA is better explained by TRBJ1-1, so the J call may be wrong. This CDR3 is 14 amino acids long. CDR1 is DFQATT, CDR2 SNEGSKA, per germline (reference sequence). CDR3 in amino acids: CSARVEDRDTGAFF. CDR3 DNA sequence: TGCAGTGCTAGGGTTGAGGACCGGGACACTGGAGCTTTCTTT.

Many counts were recorded for this clonotype. The rearrangement uses TRBV2 and TRBJ1-1; D gene ambiguous. The CDR3 extends over 13 amino acids. CDR1 is SNHLY and CDR2 is FYNNEI in the germline V gene. Trimming cost V 4 bases and J 1 base, with 7 bases left between them. CDR3 sequence reads: CASSGQPNTEAFF. CDR3 DNA: TGTGCCAGCAGTGGGCAGCCGAACACTGAAGCTTTCTTT.

The chain recombines TRBV19 with TRBJ2-2, with a tentative D call TRBD2 (5 bases). CDR1 and CDR2 from the germline V gene are LNHDA and SQIVND (reference sequence). CDR3 length: 15 residues. V lost 4 bases to trimming and J lost 1 base, with 10 bases between them. CDR3 DNA: TGTGCCAGTAGTAAGGTAGCGCGGAACACCGGGGAGCTGTTTTTT. This codes for CASSKVARNTGELFF. Variable domain in full (rest from reference TRBV19 and TRBJ2-2): DGGITQSPKYLFRKEGQNVTLSCEQNLNHDAMYWYRQDPGQGLRLIYYSQIVNDFQKGDIAEGYSVSREKKESFPLTVTSAQKNPTAFYLCASSKVARNTGELFFGEGSRLTVL.

There are many counts of this clonotype. Sequence at one end of the junction differs from germline and may be a read error. The V and J genes are TRBV28 and TRBJ2-1; D is possibly TRBD1 (6 bases). The CDR3 has 15 residues. The V gene's germline CDR1 is MDHEN and CDR2 SYDVKM. CDR3 sequence: CASSLGGKVYSEQFF. The CDR3 DNA sequence: TGTGCCAGCAGTTTAGGGGGCAAAGTGTACAGTGAGCAGTTCTTC. Complete variable domain (other parts from reference TRBV28 and TRBJ2-1): DVKVTQSSRYLVKRTGEKVFLECVQDMDHENMFWYRQDPGLGLRLIYFSYDVKMKEKGDIPEGYSVSREKKERFSLILESASTNQTSMYLCASSLGGKVYSEQFFGPGTRLTVL.

This clonotype is classed as large (0.1 to 1%). The CDR3 loop is CASSHSSSHEQYF. In nucleotides, the CDR3 is TGTGCCAGCAGCCACTCGTCTAGCCACGAGCAGTACTTC. The J gene is TRBJ2-7, the V gene TRBV11-1, with D possibly matching TRBD2 (5 bases). The V and J ends lost 5 bases and 5 bases respectively, with 13 bases between them. Germline V gene data show CDR1 as SGHAT and CDR2 as FQDESV (reference sequence). The CDR3 covers 13 residues.

The rearrangement links TRBV27 to TRBJ2-3; 8 bases map to TRBD2. Germline assignment: CDR1 MNHEY and CDR2 SMNVEV (reference sequence). V shed 3 bases, J shed 3 bases, and the junction held 11 bases outside the gene matches. This CDR3 comprises 17 residues. CDR3 DNA: TGTGCCAGCAGTTTTATTCCTAGCGGGTTTAGGACAGATACGCAGTATTTT. This translates into CASSFIPSGFRTDTQYF.

Of note for this clonotype: This may arise from a read error, as a much more abundant clone is one base away. The CDR3 reads CSAPKGNTEASF. The CDR3 nucleotides read TGCAGTGCTCCGAAGGGGAACACTGAAGCTTCCTTT. The chain employs TRBV20-1 and TRBJ1-1, with D tentatively TRBD1 (5 bases). The CDR3 covers 12 residues. Per the germline V gene, CDR1 is DFQATT and CDR2 is SNEGSKA (reference sequence).

Comment on this clonotype: Since a much larger clone is just one base distant, this may be a read error. V usage is TRBV28 and J usage is TRBJ1-4; maybe TRBD1 (5 bases). This CDR3 contains 15 residues. Germline CDR1 is MDHEN and CDR2 is SYDVKM. The CDR3 loop reads CASSPPGLPNEKLLF. The CDR3 coding sequence is TGTGCCAGCAGTCCTCCGGGACTGCCTAATGAAAAACTGCTTTTT.

This clonotype has at least ten counts. The CDR3 region has the DNA TGTGCCAGCAGCTTAAATAGGGGAGATACGCAGTATTTT. Translation: CASSLNRGDTQYF. The V call is TRBV7-3, the J call TRBJ2-3; tentatively, D is TRBD1 (5 bases). The V and J ends lost 1 base and 5 bases respectively, with 7 bases between them. This CDR3 contains 13 residues. Germline CDR1 reads SGHTA; CDR2 reads FQGTGA. The full variable domain, rest sourced from reference TRBV7-3 and TRBJ2-3, is GAGVSQTPSNKVTEKGKYVELRCDPISGHTALYWYRQSLGQGPEFLIYFQGTGAADDSGLPNDRFFAVRPEGSVSTLKIQRTERGDSAVYLCASSLNRGDTQYFGPGTRLTVL.

This clonotype occurred many times. The chain has TRBV9 and TRBJ1-1, with D tentatively TRBD1 (5 bases). Trimming took 0 bases from V and 1 from J, leaving 13 bases between them. The CDR3 is 16 amino acids. Germline V gene data show CDR1 as SGDLS and CDR2 as YYNGEE. CDR3: CASSVVGERWNTEAFF. The DNA of the CDR3 is TGTGCCAGCAGCGTAGTGGGGGAGAGGTGGAACACTGAAGCTTTCTTT.

This clonotype was picked up many times. The gene calls are TRBV5-1 and TRBJ2-1, with unresolved D. The length of the CDR3 is 12 residues. Germline V gene data show CDR1 as SGHRS and CDR2 as YFSETQ. V was shortened by 8 bases and J by 4 bases, with 10 bases between the two germline ends. The CDR3 loop is CARSLPYNEQFF. The CDR3 nucleotides are TGCGCCAGGAGCCTACCTTACAATGAGCAGTTCTTC.

This clonotype appeared many times. CDR3 residues: CASSSPSRHNEQFF. For the CDR3, the DNA is TGCGCCAGCAGCTCCCCCTCTCGTCACAATGAGCAGTTCTTC. The rearrangement joins TRBV5-1 to TRBJ2-1, with D unresolved. The CDR3 consists of 14 residues. Trimming cost V 3 bases and J 5 bases, with 12 bases left between them. CDR1 is SGHRS, CDR2 YFSETQ, per germline.

At least ten counts were recorded for this clonotype. The gene calls are TRBV19 and TRBJ2-4; 7 positions match TRBD2. This CDR3 region has 16 residues. Germline V gene sequence: CDR1 LNHDA, CDR2 SQIVND (reference sequence). V lost 4 bases and J lost 1; bases outside the gene matches: 7. DNA for the CDR3: TGTGCCAGTAGTACCCAGGGAGGGCTGGCCAAAAACATTCAGTACTTC. Its protein is CASSTQGGLAKNIQYF.

This clonotype came up many times. The V and J genes are TRBV11-1 and TRBJ2-7, with 8 positions matching TRBD1. V shed 3 bases and J 6 bases; nucleotides not matched to a gene: 10. CDR3 size: 15 residues. Per the germline V gene, CDR1 is SGHAT and CDR2 is FQDESV (reference sequence). The CDR3 reads CASSFIAQGQAEQYF. DNA of the CDR3: TGTGCCAGCAGCTTCATTGCACAGGGACAGGCCGAGCAGTACTTC.

In the case of this clonotype: Lacking the conserved final phenylalanine or tryptophan, this CDR3 likely reflects a read error. V and J are TRBV6-6 and TRBJ2-7; D is perhaps TRBD2 (6 bases). The germline V gene encodes CDR1 MNHNY and CDR2 SVGAGI (reference sequence). The ends were cut back, 5 bases at V and 2 bases at J, with 10 bases in the middle. The CDR3 has 13 residues. The DNA of the CDR3 is TGTGCCAGCAGTAGGGACTTCCCCTACGAGCAGTACTCC. Residues: CASSRDFPYEQYS.

This clonotype was observed many times. The chain has TRBV27 and TRBJ1-5; the D gene is possibly TRBD1 (6 bases). CDR1 is MNHEY, CDR2 SMNVEV, per germline (reference sequence). The CDR3 covers 14 residues. V was shortened by 3 bases and J by 5 bases, with 11 bases between the two germline ends. CDR3 in DNA: TGTGCCAGCAGTTTCGGGGGCGGGGATCAGCCCCAGCATTTT. Its translation: CASSFGGGDQPQHF.

This clonotype was picked up many times. This rearrangement joins TRBV12-3 or TRBV12-4 to TRBJ1-5; D perhaps matches TRBD1 (6 bases). Between the trimmed V and J ends, which lost 6 bases and 3 bases, there was a span of 12 bases. The CDR3 is 14 amino acids. CDR3 nucleotide sequence: TGTGCCAGCAGCCGACAGGCACCCAATCAGCCCCAGCATTTT. Translating gives CASSRQAPNQPQHF.

CDR3 DNA sequence: TGCGCCAGCAGCCCCGGGACGGGGGGGCCTTACAATGAGCAGTTCTTC. Its translation: CASSPGTGGPYNEQFF. This sequence joins TRBV5-1 and TRBJ2-1; 8 bases agree with TRBD2. Germline V gene data show CDR1 as SGHRS and CDR2 as YFSETQ. J lost 4 bases, V lost 4 bases, and 10 bases had no gene match. CDR3 length: 16 amino acids. Using reference TRBV5-1 and TRBJ2-1 for the parts outside the CDR3, the full variable domain is KAGVTQTPRYLIKTRGQQVTLSCSPISGHRSVSWYQQTPGQGLQFLFEYFSETQRNKGNFPGRFSGRQFSNSRSEMNVSTLELGDSALYLCASSPGTGGPYNEQFFGPGTRLTVL.

This clonotype was detected ten times or more. The CDR3 DNA reads TGCAGCGTTGTTCTGTACAATGAGCAGTTCTTC. This gives the protein CSVVLYNEQFF. The chain combines TRBV29-1 with TRBJ2-1, with unresolved D. Germline lookup yields CDR1 SQVTM and CDR2 ANQGSEA. The CDR3 is 11 amino acids. Trimming stripped 4 bases from V and 4 bases from J, with 5 bases between.

This chain links TRBV6-5 with TRBJ2-7, with unresolved D. CDR3 length: 13 amino acids. The germline V and J ends were trimmed by 6 bases and 0 bases, with 9 bases remaining between them. The germline gives CDR1 MNHEY, CDR2 SVGAGI. CDR3 bases: TGTGCCAGCAGCCCTGGGAACTCCTACGAGCAGTACTTC. Translation gives CASSPGNSYEQYF.

This clonotype was seen ten or more times. The chain has TRBV12-3 or TRBV12-4 and TRBJ2-1, with 14 bases that match TRBD2. The ends lost 3 bases at V and 6 bases at J; junction bases unmatched: 1. CDR3 length equals 15 residues. The CDR3 region has the DNA TGTGCCAGCAGTTTTGGACTAGCGGGAGGCAATGAGCAGTTCTTC. This encodes CASSFGLAGGNEQFF.

There are many counts of this clonotype. The rearrangement uses TRBV20-1 and TRBJ1-6; D is possibly TRBD1 (6 bases). The germline V and J ends were trimmed by 3 bases and 3 bases, with 15 bases remaining between them. CDR1 is DFQATT, CDR2 SNEGSKA, per germline (reference sequence). There are 16 residues in the CDR3. The CDR3: CSARISGEDYNSPLHF. The CDR3 coding sequence is TGCAGTGCTAGGATCTCAGGGGAGGACTATAATTCACCCCTCCACTTT.

This clonotype was counted many times. The chain joins TRBV11-2 to TRBJ2-3, with D maybe TRBD1 (6 bases). Between the trimmed V and J ends, which lost 0 bases and 4 bases, there was a span of 8 bases. The CDR3 consists of 14 residues. Germline CDR1 reads SGHAT; CDR2 reads FQNNGV. The CDR3 here is CASSLDRGPDTQYF. Here the CDR3 DNA reads TGTGCCAGCAGCTTAGACAGGGGTCCAGATACGCAGTATTTT.

The table lists this clonotype with many counts. The chain uses TRBV11-2 and TRBJ2-7; maybe TRBD2 (5 bases). This CDR3 has 13 residues. V was pared by 0 bases and J by 10 bases, with 13 bases between. Germline V gives CDR1 SGHAT, CDR2 FQNNGV. CDR3 sequence (DNA): TGTGCCAGCAGCTTAGATGGGTTCGGGGATCAGTACTTC. It yields the protein CASSLDGFGDQYF.

This rearrangement joins TRBV20-1 to TRBJ1-1; TRBD1 is a possible D gene (6 bases). This CDR3 spans 14 amino acids. V lost 0 bases and J lost 5, with 13 bases in between. In germline, CDR1 is DFQATT, CDR2 SNEGSKA (reference sequence). DNA of the CDR3: TGCAGTGCTAGAGAATGGGAGGGGGTAACTGAAGCTTTCTTT. Translating it yields CSAREWEGVTEAFF.